These T cell receptor beta chains were read from a single sample in a study of CD8 T cells in ankylosing spondylitis. Each CDR3 protein is one row after TCRdb ran MiXCR on the 5' RACE reads. In the table there are 200,000 to 250,000 distinct CDR3 sequences, 5.5% to 7.5% of which are singletons. Sequencing was done on a sample of blood, either unsorted or a sorted T cell fraction (not recorded which). The receptors were sampled from a male donor with ankylosing spondylitis. The CDR3 runs from the conserved cysteine through the conserved F or W. A D gene is named only where the DNA matches it firmly. Some rows mark clone size as missing; the rest say once, few, many or name a class of expanded clone.

cdr3_nt: TGTGCCAGCAGTTTATTGCGTAGAGCGGGAGTTTACAATGAGCAGTTCTTC
cdr3_aa: CASSLLRRAGVYNEQFF
d_call: TRBD2
clone_size: few
j_call: TRBJ2-1
v_call: TRBV27

cdr3_nt: TGCAGTGCTAGCTCACGGGACCGCACAGATACGCAGTATTTT
cdr3_aa: CSASSRDRTDTQYF
d_call: .
clone_size: many
j_call: TRBJ2-3
v_call: TRBV20-1

cdr3_nt: TGTGCCAGCAGTTTGTCCATAGCGAGTTGGGAGCGCAATGAGCAGTTCTTC
cdr3_aa: CASSLSIASWERNEQFF
d_call: .
clone_size: few
j_call: TRBJ2-1
v_call: TRBV28

cdr3_nt: TGTGCCAGCAGCCCAAGCGAAATAACCTACGAGCAGTACTTC
cdr3_aa: CASSPSEITYEQYF
d_call: .
clone_size: .
j_call: TRBJ2-7
v_call: TRBV7-9

cdr3_nt: TGTGCCAGCAGCGCCGGACTAGCGGGGCTGAGCTCCTACGAGCAGTACTTC
cdr3_aa: CASSAGLAGLSSYEQYF
d_call: TRBD2
clone_size: few
j_call: TRBJ2-7
v_call: TRBV13

cdr3_nt: TGCAGTGCTAGGGGGCTGGGGAACTCCTACGAGCAGTACTTC
cdr3_aa: CSARGLGNSYEQYF
d_call: .
clone_size: .
j_call: TRBJ2-7
v_call: TRBV20-1

cdr3_nt: TGCAGTGCTAGTGACCAAGCGGCCCGGGTCGGCTACGAGCAGTACTTC
cdr3_aa: CSASDQAARVGYEQYF
d_call: .
clone_size: .
j_call: TRBJ2-7
v_call: TRBV20-1

cdr3_nt: TGTGCCAGCAGTGTGGGGTGGAATTCACCCCTCCACTTT
cdr3_aa: CASSVGWNSPLHF
d_call: .
clone_size: .
j_call: TRBJ1-6
v_call: TRBV2

cdr3_nt: TGTGCCAGCAGCGTCGGGGGGAAGACCCAGTACTTC
cdr3_aa: CASSVGGKTQYF
d_call: TRBD2
clone_size: many
j_call: TRBJ2-5
v_call: TRBV9

cdr3_nt: TGCAGCGTGGTAAGGGGGGTGGGAGGGAGCTCCTACAATGAGCAGTTCTTC
cdr3_aa: CSVVRGVGGSSYNEQFF
d_call: .
clone_size: many
j_call: TRBJ2-1
v_call: TRBV29-1

cdr3_nt: TGTGCCAGCAGCTTCCGGGACAGGGTAGGAAACGAGCAGTACTTC
cdr3_aa: CASSFRDRVGNEQYF
d_call: TRBD1
clone_size: .
j_call: TRBJ2-7
v_call: TRBV7-8

cdr3_nt: TGCAGTGCTAGAGAAAGTGAGACCCAGTACTTC
cdr3_aa: CSARESETQYF
d_call: .
clone_size: many
j_call: TRBJ2-5
v_call: TRBV20-1

cdr3_nt: TGTGCCAGCAGTGGGGGACTAGCGGGGATCACAGATACGCAGTATTTT
cdr3_aa: CASSGGLAGITDTQYF
d_call: TRBD2
clone_size: .
j_call: TRBJ2-3
v_call: TRBV6-1

cdr3_nt: TGTGCCAGCAGCCCGGGGGGAGAACGAACGACTGAAGCTTTCTTT
cdr3_aa: CASSPGGERTTEAFF
d_call: .
clone_size: few
j_call: TRBJ1-1
v_call: TRBV27

cdr3_nt: TGCAGCGTTGTTTGGACTAGCGGGGAGAACAATGAGCAGTTCTTC
cdr3_aa: CSVVWTSGENNEQFF
d_call: TRBD2
clone_size: many
j_call: TRBJ2-1
v_call: TRBV29-1

cdr3_nt: TGTGCCAGCACCATCGGGGCCGGGACTAGCGACAATGAGCAGTTCTTC
cdr3_aa: CASTIGAGTSDNEQFF
d_call: TRBD2
clone_size: .
j_call: TRBJ2-1
v_call: TRBV27

cdr3_nt: TGTGCCAGCAGCGTAGGGCAGGGGGATCTGTTACAGCCCCAGCATTTT
cdr3_aa: CASSVGQGDLLQPQHF
d_call: TRBD1
clone_size: many
j_call: TRBJ1-5
v_call: TRBV9

cdr3_nt: TGTGCCAGCAGCGTAAACCCGGACAGGGGGGACCAAAATGAAGCTTTCTTT
cdr3_aa: CASSVNPDRGDQNEAFF
d_call: TRBD1
clone_size: many
j_call: TRBJ1-1
v_call: TRBV9

cdr3_nt: TGTGCCAGCAGTTCCACTTTAGCGGGAGTCAATGAGCAGTTCTTC
cdr3_aa: CASSSTLAGVNEQFF
d_call: TRBD2
clone_size: many
j_call: TRBJ2-1
v_call: TRBV27

cdr3_nt: TGCGCCAGCAGCTTGCTACCCTCCTACGAGCAGTACTTC
cdr3_aa: CASSLLPSYEQYF
d_call: .
clone_size: many
j_call: TRBJ2-7
v_call: TRBV5-1